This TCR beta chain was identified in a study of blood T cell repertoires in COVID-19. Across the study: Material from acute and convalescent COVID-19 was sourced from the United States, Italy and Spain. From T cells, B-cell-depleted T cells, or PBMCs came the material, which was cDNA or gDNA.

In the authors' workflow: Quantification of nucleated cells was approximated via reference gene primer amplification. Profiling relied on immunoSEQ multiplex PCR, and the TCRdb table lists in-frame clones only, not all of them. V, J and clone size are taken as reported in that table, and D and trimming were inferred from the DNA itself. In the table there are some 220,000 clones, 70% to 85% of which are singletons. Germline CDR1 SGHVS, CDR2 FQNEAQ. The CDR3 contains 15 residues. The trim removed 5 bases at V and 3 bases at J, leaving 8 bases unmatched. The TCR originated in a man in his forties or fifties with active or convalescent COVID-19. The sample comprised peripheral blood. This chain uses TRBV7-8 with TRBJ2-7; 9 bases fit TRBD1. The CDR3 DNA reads TGTGCCAGCAGCCCCTCACAGGGGGCGAGCTACGAGCAGTACTTC. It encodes CASSPSQGASYEQYF.